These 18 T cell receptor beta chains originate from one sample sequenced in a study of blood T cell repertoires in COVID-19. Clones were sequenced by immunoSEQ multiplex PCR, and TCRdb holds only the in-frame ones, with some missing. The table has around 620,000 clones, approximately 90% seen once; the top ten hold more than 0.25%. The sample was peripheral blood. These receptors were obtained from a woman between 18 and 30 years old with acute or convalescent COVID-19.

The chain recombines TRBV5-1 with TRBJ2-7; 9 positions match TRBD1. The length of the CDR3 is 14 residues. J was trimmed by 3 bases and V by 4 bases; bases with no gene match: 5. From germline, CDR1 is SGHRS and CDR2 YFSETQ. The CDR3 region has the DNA TGCGCCAGCAGCCCCGGGACAGGGATCTACGAGCAGTACTTC. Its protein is CASSPGTGIYEQYF.

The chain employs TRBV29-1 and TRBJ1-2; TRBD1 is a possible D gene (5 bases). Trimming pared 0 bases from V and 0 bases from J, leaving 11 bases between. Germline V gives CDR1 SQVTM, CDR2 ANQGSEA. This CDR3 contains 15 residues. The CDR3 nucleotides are TGCAGCGTTGAAGATTGGAGGGGATCTAACTATGGCTACACCTTC. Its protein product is CSVEDWRGSNYGYTF.

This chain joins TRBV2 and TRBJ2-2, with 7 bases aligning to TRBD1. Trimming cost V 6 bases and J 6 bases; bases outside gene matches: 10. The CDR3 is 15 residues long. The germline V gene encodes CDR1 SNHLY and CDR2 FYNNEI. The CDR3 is CASSILTGLAGELFF. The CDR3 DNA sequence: TGTGCCAGCAGCATTCTGACAGGGCTCGCCGGGGAGCTGTTTTTT.

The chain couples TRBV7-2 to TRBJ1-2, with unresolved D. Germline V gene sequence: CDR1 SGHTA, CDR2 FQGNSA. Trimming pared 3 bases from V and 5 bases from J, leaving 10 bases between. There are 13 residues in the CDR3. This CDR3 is CASSLAVQYGYTF. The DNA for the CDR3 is TGTGCCAGCAGCTTGGCCGTACAGTATGGCTACACCTTC.

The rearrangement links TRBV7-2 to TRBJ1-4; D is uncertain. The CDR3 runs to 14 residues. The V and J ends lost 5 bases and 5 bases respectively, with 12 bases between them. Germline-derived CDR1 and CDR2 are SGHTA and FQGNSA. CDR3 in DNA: TGTGCCAGCAGCCCCCGACAATCGAATGAAAAACTGTTTTTT. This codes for CASSPRQSNEKLFF.

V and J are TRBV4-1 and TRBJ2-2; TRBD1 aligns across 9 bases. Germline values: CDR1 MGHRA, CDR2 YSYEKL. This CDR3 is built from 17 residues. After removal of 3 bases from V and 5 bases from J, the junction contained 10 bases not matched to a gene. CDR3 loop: CASSHPGGQGTTGELFF. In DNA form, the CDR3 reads TGCGCCAGCAGCCACCCGGGGGGACAGGGTACGACCGGGGAGCTGTTTTTT.

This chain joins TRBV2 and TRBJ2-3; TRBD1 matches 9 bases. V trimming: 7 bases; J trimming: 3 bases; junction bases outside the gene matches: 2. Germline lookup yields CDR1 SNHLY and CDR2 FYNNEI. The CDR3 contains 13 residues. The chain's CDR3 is CASTTGGTDTQYF. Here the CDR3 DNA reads TGTGCCAGCACGACAGGGGGAACAGATACGCAGTATTTT.

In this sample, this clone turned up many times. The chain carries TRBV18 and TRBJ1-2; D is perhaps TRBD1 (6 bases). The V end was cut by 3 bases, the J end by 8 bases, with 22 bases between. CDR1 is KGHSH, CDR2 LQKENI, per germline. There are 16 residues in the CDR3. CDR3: CASSPPDRSPVWGYTF. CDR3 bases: TGTGCCAGCTCACCTCCCGACAGGTCCCCGGTATGGGGCTACACCTTC.

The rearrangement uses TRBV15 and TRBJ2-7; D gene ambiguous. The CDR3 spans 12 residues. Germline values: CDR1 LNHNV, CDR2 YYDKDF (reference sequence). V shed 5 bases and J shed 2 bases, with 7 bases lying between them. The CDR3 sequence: CATSQRAYEQYF. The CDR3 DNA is TGTGCCACCAGCCAACGAGCCTACGAGCAGTACTTC.

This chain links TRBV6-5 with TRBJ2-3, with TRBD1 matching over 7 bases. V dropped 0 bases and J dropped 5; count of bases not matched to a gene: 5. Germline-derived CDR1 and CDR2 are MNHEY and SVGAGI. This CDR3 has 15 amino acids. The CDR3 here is CASSYSTGEGDTQYF. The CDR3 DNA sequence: TGTGCCAGCAGTTACTCCACAGGGGAAGGAGATACGCAGTATTTT.

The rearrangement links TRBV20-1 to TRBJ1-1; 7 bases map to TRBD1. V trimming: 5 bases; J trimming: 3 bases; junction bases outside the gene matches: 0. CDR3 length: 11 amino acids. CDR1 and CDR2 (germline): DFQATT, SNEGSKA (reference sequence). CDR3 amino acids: CSAQGDTEAFF. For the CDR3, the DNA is TGCAGTGCTCAGGGGGACACTGAAGCTTTCTTT.

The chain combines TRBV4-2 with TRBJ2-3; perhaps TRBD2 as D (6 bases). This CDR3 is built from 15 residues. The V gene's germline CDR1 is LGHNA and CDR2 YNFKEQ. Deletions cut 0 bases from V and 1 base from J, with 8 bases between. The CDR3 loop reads CASSQEEGRTDTQYF. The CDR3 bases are TGTGCCAGCAGCCAAGAGGAGGGTCGCACAGATACGCAGTATTTT.

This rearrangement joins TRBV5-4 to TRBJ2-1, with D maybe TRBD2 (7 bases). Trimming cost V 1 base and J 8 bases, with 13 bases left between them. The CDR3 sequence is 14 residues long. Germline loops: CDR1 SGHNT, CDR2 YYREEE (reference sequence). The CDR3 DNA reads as TGTGCCAGCAGCTTGTCAGGGGAGGGTCATGAGCAGTTCTTC. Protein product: CASSLSGEGHEQFF.

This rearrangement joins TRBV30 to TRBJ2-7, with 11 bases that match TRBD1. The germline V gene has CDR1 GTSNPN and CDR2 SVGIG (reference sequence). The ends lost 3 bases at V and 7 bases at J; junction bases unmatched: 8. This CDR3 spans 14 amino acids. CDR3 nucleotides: TGTGCCTGGAGCCGGGACAGGGGGGTCCGAGAGCAGTACTTC. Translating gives CAWSRDRGVREQYF.

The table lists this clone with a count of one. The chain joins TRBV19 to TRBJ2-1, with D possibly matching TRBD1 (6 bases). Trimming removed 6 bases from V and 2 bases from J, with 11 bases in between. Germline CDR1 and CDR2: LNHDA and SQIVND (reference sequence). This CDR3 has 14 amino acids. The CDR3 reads CASSPQGPYNEQFF. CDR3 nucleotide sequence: TGTGCCAGTAGCCCTCAGGGGCCCTACAATGAGCAGTTCTTC.

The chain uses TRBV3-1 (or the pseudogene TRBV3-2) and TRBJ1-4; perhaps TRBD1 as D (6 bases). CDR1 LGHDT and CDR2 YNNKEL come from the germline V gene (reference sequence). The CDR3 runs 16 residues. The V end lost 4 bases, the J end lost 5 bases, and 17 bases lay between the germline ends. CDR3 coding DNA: TGTGCCAGCAGCCTCTTTAACAGGGAAGGGAATGAAAAACTGTTTTTT. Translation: CASSLFNREGNEKLFF.

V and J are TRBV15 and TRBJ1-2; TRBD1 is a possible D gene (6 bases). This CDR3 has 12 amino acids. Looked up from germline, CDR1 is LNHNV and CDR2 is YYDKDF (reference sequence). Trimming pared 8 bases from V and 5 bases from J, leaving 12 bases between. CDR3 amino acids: CATARTEYGYTF. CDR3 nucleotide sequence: TGTGCCACCGCACGGACAGAGTATGGCTACACCTTC.

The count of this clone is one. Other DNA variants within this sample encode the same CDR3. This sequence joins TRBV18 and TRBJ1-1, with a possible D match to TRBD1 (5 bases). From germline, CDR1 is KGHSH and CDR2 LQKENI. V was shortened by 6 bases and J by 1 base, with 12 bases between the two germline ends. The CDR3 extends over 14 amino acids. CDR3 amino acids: CASSPGGGNTEAFF. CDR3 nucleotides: TGTGCCAGCTCCCCCGGGGGGGGGAACACTGAAGCTTTCTTT.